The present T cell receptor (beta chain) was sequenced within a study of identical twins. Overall study results and limits: Cross-sectional statistical analysis, not tracking of the same donors, underpinned the conclusions. Because invariant MAIT and iNKT cells could be present, zero-insertion analyses could be partly confounded. Insertions were fewer in abundant cord blood beta clonotypes, whereas memory repertoires showed none of this pattern.

Germline V gene data show CDR1 as MGHRA and CDR2 as YSYEKL. The CDR3 has 17 amino acids. V gave up 4 bases and J gave up 1 base, with 19 bases separating them. Carrying unique molecular identifiers, the cDNA also gained a universal primer site through template switching. TCRdb fed the 5' RACE reads into MiXCR, producing one record per CDR3 protein. The sample comprises some 1,700,000 distinct CDR3 sequences, under 35% of which are singletons, and about 0.27% rests with the top ten. Regarding this clonotype: Its antigen is not identified.

Source material: cord blood. The TCR sequence derives from a newborn girl in good health. The chain links TRBV4-1 to TRBJ1-1; maybe TRBD1 (5 bases). CDR3 region: CASSPTPGLPWNTEAFF. CDR3 in DNA: TGCGCCAGCAGCCCCACCCCGGGACTCCCGTGGAACACTGAAGCTTTCTTT.